Sequencing of this T cell receptor beta chain was carried out in a study of breast tumors, draining lymph nodes, adjacent tissues. CDR3 length: 15 residues. The germline CDR1 and CDR2 sequences are SGHTA and FQGNSA. This clonotype appeared many times. Antigen: not known. One end of the junction fails to match germline, which may point to a read error. MiXCR, applied by TCRdb to the multiplex PCR reads, yields one record per CDR3 protein. The data hold about 200,000 distinct CDR3 sequences, with about 34% observed a single time. Axillary draining lymph nodes of breast cancer patients supplied the node samples. Study-wide findings and caveats: Data fit most tumor T cells coming from lymph node, expanding in tumor. Compared with basal-like, luminal-like tumors shared significantly more repertoire with nontumor tissue. Compared with lymph nodes, tumors were less diverse; compared with nontumor tissue, more. Tumor T cell lymph node origin was a supported hypothesis, not proven.

Sequencing input: axillary lymph node tissue. The rearrangement uses TRBV7-2 and TRBJ1-2; D remains unclear. The clonotype originates from a female donor with breast cancer. Some clones in this sample may be carry-over from other donors' samples. CDR3 nucleotide sequence: TGTGCCAGCAGCCCCACGATGGCCGGTACTGGAGGCTACCCCTTC. Amino acid sequence: CASSPTMAGTGGYPF.